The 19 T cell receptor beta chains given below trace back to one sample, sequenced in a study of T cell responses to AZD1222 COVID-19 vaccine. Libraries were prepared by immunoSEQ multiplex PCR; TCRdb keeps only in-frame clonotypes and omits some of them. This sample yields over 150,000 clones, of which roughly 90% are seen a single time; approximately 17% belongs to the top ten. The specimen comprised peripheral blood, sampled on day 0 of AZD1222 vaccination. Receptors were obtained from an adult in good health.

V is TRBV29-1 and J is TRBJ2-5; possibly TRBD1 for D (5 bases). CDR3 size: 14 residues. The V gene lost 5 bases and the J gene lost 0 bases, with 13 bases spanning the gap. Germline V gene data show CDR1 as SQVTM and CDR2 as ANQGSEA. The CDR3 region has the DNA TGCAGCGTTCTAGACAGACGAAACCAAGAGACCCAGTACTTC. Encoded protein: CSVLDRRNQETQYF. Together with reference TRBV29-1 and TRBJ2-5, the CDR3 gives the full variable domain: SAVISQKPSRDICQRGTSLTIQCQVDSQVTMMFWYRQQPGQSLTLIATANQGSEATYESGFVIDKFPISRPNLTFSTLTVSNMSPEDSSIYLCSVLDRRNQETQYFGPGTRLLVL.

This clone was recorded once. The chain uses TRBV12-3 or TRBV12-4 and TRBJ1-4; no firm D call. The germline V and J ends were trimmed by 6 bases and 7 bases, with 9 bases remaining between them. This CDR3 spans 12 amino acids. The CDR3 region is CASRQETEKLFF. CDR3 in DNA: TGTGCCAGCAGGCAAGAGACTGAAAAACTGTTTTTT.

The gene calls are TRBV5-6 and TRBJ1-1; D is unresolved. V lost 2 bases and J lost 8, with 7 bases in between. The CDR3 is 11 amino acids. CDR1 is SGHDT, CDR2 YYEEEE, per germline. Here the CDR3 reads CASSFRQEAFF. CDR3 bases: TGTGCCAGCAGCTTTCGGCAAGAAGCTTTCTTT.

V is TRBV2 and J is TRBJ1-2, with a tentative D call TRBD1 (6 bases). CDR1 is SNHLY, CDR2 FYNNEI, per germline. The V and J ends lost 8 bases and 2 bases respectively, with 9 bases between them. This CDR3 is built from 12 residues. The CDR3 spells CASGTGNYGYTF. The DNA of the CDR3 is TGTGCCAGCGGTACAGGGAACTATGGCTACACCTTC.

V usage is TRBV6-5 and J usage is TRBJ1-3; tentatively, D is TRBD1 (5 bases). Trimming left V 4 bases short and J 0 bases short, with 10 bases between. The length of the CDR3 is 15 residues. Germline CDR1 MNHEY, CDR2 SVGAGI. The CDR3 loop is CASSFTGNSGNTIYF. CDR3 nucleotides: TGTGCCAGCAGTTTTACAGGCAACTCTGGAAACACCATATATTTT.

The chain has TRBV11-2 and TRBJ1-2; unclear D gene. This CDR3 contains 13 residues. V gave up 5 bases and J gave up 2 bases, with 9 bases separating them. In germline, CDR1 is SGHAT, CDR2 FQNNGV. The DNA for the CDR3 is TGTGCCAGCAGCCCGTTTGGGAACTATGGCTACACCTTC. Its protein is CASSPFGNYGYTF. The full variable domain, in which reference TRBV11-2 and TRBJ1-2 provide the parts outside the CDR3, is EAGVAQSPRYKIIEKRQSVAFWCNPISGHATLYWYQQILGQGPKLLIQFQNNGVVDDSQLPKDRFSAERLKGVDSTLKIQPAKLEDSAVYLCASSPFGNYGYTFGSGTRLTVV.

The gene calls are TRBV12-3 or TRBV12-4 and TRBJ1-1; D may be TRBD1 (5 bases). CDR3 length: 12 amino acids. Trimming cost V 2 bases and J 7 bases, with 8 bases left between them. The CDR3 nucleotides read TGTGCCAGCAGTTTAAGGGGAGTTGAAGCTTTCTTT. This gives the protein CASSLRGVEAFF.

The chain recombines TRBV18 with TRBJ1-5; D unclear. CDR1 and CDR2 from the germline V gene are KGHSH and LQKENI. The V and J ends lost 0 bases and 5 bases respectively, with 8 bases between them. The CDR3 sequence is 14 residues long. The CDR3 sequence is CASSPPGSYQPQHF. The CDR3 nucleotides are TGTGCCAGCTCACCACCGGGCAGCTATCAGCCCCAGCATTTT.

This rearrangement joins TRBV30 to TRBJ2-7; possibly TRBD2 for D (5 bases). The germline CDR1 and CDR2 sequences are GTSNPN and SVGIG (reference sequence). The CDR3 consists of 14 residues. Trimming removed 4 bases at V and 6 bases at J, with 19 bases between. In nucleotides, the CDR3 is TGTGCCTGGATTGATCGGGGAGCGCCACGCGAGCAGTACTTC. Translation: CAWIDRGAPREQYF.

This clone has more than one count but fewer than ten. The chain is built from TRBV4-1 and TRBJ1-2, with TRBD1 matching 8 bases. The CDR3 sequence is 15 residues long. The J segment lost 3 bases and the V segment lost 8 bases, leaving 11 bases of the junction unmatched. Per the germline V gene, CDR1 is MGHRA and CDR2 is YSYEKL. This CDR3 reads CASHARTTGDYGYTF. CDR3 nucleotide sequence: TGCGCCAGCCACGCCAGAACGACAGGGGACTATGGCTACACCTTC.

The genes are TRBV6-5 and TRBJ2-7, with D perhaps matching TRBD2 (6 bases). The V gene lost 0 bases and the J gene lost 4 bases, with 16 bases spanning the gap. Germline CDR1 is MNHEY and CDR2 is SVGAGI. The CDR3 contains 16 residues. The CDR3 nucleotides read TGTGCCAGCAGTTACTCGAGTGCGGGGTATGGATACGAGCAGTACTTC. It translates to CASSYSSAGYGYEQYF.

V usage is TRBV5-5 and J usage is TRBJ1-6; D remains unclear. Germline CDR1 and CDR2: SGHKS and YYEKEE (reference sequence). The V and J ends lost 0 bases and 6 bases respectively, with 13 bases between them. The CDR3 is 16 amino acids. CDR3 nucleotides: TGTGCCAGCAGCTTGGCCTTCGGCTCTTTTAATTCACCCCTCCACTTT. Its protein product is CASSLAFGSFNSPLHF.

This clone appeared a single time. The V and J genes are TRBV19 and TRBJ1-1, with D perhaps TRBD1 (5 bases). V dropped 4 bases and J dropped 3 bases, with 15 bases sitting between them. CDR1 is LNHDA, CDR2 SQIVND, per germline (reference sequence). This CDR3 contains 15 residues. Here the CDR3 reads CASSSPGTWDTEAFF. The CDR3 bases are TGTGCCAGTAGTAGTCCGGGGACCTGGGACACTGAAGCTTTCTTT.

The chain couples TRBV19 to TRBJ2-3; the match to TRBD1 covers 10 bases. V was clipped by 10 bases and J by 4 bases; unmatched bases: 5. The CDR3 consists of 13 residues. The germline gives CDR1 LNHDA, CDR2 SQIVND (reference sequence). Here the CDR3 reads CATRDRGPDTQYF. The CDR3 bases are TGTGCCACGAGGGACAGGGGCCCAGATACGCAGTATTTT.

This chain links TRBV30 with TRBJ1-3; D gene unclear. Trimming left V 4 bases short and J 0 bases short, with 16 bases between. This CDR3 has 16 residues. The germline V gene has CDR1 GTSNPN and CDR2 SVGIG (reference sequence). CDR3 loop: CAWTPSWSVSGNTIYF. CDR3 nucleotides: TGTGCCTGGACCCCCAGTTGGTCAGTCTCTGGAAACACCATATATTTT.

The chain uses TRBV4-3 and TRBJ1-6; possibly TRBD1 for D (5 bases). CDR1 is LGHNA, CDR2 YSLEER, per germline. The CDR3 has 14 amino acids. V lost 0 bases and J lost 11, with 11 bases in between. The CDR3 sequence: CASSQDRAVAPLHF. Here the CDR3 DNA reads TGCGCCAGCAGCCAAGACAGGGCTGTCGCACCCCTCCACTTT.

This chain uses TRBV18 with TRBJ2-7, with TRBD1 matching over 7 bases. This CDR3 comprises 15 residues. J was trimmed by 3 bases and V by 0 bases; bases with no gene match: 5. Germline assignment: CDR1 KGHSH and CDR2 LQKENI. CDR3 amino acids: CASSPPDRTLYEQYF. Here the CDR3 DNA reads TGTGCCAGCTCACCACCGGACAGGACGCTCTACGAGCAGTACTTC.

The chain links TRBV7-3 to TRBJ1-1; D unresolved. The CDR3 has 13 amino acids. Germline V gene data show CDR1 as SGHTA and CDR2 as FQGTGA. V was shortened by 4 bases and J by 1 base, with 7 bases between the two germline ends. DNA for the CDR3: TGTGCCAGCAGCTCACGGAGGAACACTGAAGCTTTCTTT. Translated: CASSSRRNTEAFF.

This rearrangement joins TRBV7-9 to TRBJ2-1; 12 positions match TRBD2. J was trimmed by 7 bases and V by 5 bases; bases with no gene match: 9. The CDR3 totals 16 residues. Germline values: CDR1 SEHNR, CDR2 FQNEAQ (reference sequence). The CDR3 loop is CASSVLAGGPDNEQFF. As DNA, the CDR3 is TGTGCCAGCAGCGTCCTAGCGGGGGGGCCGGATAATGAGCAGTTCTTC.